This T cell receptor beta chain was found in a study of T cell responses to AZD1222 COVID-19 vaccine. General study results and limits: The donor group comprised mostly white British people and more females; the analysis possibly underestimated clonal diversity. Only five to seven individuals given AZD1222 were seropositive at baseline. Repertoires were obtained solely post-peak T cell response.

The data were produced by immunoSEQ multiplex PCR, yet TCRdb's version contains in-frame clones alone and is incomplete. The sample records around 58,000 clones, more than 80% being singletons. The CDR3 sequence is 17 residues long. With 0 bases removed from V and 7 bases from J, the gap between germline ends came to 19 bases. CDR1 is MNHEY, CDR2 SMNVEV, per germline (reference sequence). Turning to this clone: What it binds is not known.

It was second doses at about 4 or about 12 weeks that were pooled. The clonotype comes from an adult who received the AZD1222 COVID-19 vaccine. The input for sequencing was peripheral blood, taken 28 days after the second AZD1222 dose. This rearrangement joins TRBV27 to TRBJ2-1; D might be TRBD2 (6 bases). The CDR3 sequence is CASSLSNGGGPRNEQFF. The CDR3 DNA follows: TGTGCCAGCAGTTTATCGAACGGTGGAGGGCCGAGGAATGAGCAGTTCTTC.